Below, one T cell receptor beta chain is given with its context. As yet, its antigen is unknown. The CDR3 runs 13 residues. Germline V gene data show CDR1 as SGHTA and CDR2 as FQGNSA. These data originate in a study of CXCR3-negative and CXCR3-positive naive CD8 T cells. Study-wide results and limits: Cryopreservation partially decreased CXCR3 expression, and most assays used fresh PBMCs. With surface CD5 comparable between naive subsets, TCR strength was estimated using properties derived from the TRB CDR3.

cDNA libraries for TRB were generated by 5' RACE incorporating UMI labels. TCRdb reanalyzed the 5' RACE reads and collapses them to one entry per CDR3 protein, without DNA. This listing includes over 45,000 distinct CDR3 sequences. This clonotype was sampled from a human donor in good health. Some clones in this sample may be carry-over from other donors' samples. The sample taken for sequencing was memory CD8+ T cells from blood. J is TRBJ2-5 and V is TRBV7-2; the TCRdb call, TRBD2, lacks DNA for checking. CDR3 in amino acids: CATLFLGDETQYF. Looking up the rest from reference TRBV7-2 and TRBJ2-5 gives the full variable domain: GAGVSQSPSNKVTEKGKDVELRCDPISGHTALYWYRQSLGQGLEFLIYFQGNSAPDKSGLPSDRFSAERTGGSVSTLTIQRTQQEDSAVYLCATLFLGDETQYFGPGTRLLVL.